Following are 22 T cell receptor beta chains from one sample sequenced in a study of blood T cell repertoires in COVID-19. Assay: immunoSEQ multiplex PCR; the TCRdb copy retains only in-frame clones and omits some. The sample has about 330,000 clones; 89% are singletons. The sample was peripheral blood. The receptor set was obtained from a man aged 18 to 29 who had recovered from COVID-19.

This clone was seen only once. Other nucleotide sequences in the sample specify the same CDR3. The chain is built from TRBV6-2 or TRBV6-3 and TRBJ1-1; no reliable D call. This CDR3 is 13 amino acids long. Germline V gene sequence: CDR1 MNHEY, CDR2 SVGEGT. V was cut by 2 bases and J by 2 bases, with 6 bases left in between. The CDR3 spells CASSYVVNTEAFF. CDR3 nucleotides: TGTGCCAGCAGTTACGTTGTAAACACTGAAGCTTTCTTT.

There are a few counts of this clone. The chain has TRBV20-1 and TRBJ2-5; 7 nucleotides match TRBD1. Germline V gives CDR1 DFQATT, CDR2 SNEGSKA (reference sequence). The J segment lost 5 bases and the V segment lost 4 bases, leaving 1 base of the junction unmatched. The CDR3 spans 11 residues. The CDR3 DNA reads as TGCAGTGCTACCAGGGGGGAGACCCAGTACTTC. Encoded protein: CSATRGETQYF.

V and J are TRBV6-5 and TRBJ2-7; 7 bases map to TRBD1. V gave up 0 bases and J gave up 2 bases; unmatched junction bases: 4. This CDR3 is 15 amino acids long. CDR1 and CDR2 (germline): MNHEY, SVGAGI. The DNA for the CDR3 is TGTGCCAGCAGTTACTCGGACAGGCGGACCTACGAGCAGTACTTC. As protein: CASSYSDRRTYEQYF.

The rearrangement links TRBV5-4 to TRBJ2-7; D is possibly TRBD2 (6 bases). CDR1 is SGHNT and CDR2 is YYREEE in the germline V gene (reference sequence). Trimming took off 2 bases at V and 2 bases at J, with 17 bases between the two ends. The CDR3 has 16 amino acids. CDR3 sequence reads: CASSFLGGRLTYEQYF. Here the CDR3 DNA reads TGTGCCAGCAGCTTTCTTGGAGGGCGTTTAACCTACGAGCAGTACTTC.

The chain combines TRBV4-1 with TRBJ1-3; TRBD1 matches 8 bases. The germline V gene has CDR1 MGHRA and CDR2 YSYEKL. Losses at the gene ends were 4 bases for V and 2 bases for J; bases not matched to a gene: 4. This CDR3 spans 15 amino acids. The CDR3 here is CASSRETGAGNTIYF. For the CDR3, the DNA is TGCGCCAGCAGCCGAGAGACAGGGGCTGGAAACACCATATATTTT.

This rearrangement joins TRBV7-2 to TRBJ1-1; D gene unclear. V was pared by 1 base and J by 1 base, with 4 bases between. CDR1 and CDR2 from the germline V gene are SGHTA and FQGNSA. CDR3 size: 13 residues. In DNA form, the CDR3 reads TGTGCCAGCAGCTTAGACAGGAACACTGAAGCTTTCTTT. Protein sequence: CASSLDRNTEAFF.

The V and J genes are TRBV5-6 and TRBJ2-7; D is possibly TRBD1 (5 bases). The germline V and J ends were trimmed by 0 bases and 3 bases, with 13 bases remaining between them. Germline V gene sequence: CDR1 SGHDT, CDR2 YYEEEE. The CDR3 spans 15 residues. As DNA, the CDR3 is TGTGCCAGCAGCTTGGCTCAGGGCCCTTTCTACGAGCAGTACTTC. Protein product: CASSLAQGPFYEQYF.

The chain carries TRBV5-4 and TRBJ2-6; 7 positions agree with TRBD1. The CDR3 is 17 residues long. Germline CDR1 reads SGHNT; CDR2 reads YYREEE (reference sequence). Germline trimming cut 0 bases from V and 0 bases from J; bases unmatched to any gene: 3. CDR3 loop: CASSLGQGPSGANVLTF. CDR3 coding DNA: TGTGCCAGCAGCTTGGGACAGGGCCCCTCTGGGGCCAACGTCCTGACTTTC.

This chain joins TRBV7-9 and TRBJ2-3, with 12 bases matching TRBD2. Trimming removed 5 bases from V and 2 bases from J; junction bases left unmatched: 14. The germline CDR1 and CDR2 sequences are SEHNR and FQNEAQ (reference sequence). This CDR3 is built from 19 residues. The CDR3 region is CASSAVRLAGGPLTDTQYF. The DNA for the CDR3 is TGTGCCAGCAGCGCGGTTCGGCTAGCGGGGGGGCCCCTCACAGATACGCAGTATTTT.

The rearrangement links TRBV7-9 to TRBJ1-3; D call uncertain. This CDR3 is built from 13 residues. V lost 5 bases and J 5 bases, leaving 10 bases between the germline ends. Germline CDR1 reads SEHNR; CDR2 reads FQNEAQ (reference sequence). The CDR3 sequence is CASSNSGRNTIYF. The CDR3 DNA reads TGTGCCAGCAGCAACAGTGGGCGAAACACCATATATTTT.

V usage is TRBV6-1 and J usage is TRBJ1-1, with no clear D. This CDR3 is 15 amino acids long. CDR1 and CDR2 from the germline V gene are MNHNS and SASEGT. The V end lost 0 bases, the J end lost 1 base, and 9 bases lay between the germline ends. Written as DNA, the CDR3 is TGTGCCAGCAGTGAAGCTTCTGCGGGGAACACTGAAGCTTTCTTT. It translates to CASSEASAGNTEAFF.

The CDR3 DNA reads as TGTGCCTCCTCGCGCCAGGGGCCGAACACTGAAGCTTTCTTT. This translates into CASSRQGPNTEAFF. This chain links TRBV30 with TRBJ1-1; perhaps TRBD1 as D (6 bases). The CDR3 contains 14 residues. Trimming removed 7 bases at V and 1 base at J, with 16 bases between. In germline, CDR1 is GTSNPN, CDR2 SVGIG (reference sequence).

This clone has a handful of counts. V gene TRBV9 combines with J gene TRBJ2-7, with 8 positions matching TRBD1. Germline CDR1 is SGDLS and CDR2 is YYNGEE. CDR3 length: 15 residues. V trimming: 0 bases; J trimming: 1 base; junction bases outside the gene matches: 3. The CDR3 reads CASSVDGTGSYEQYF. CDR3 nucleotide sequence: TGTGCCAGCAGCGTAGATGGGACAGGATCCTACGAGCAGTACTTC. Complete variable domain (other parts from reference TRBV9 and TRBJ2-7): DSGVTQTPKHLITATGQRVTLRCSPRSGDLSVYWYQQSLDQGLQFLIQYYNGEERAKGNILERFSAQQFPDLHSELNLSSLELGDSALYFCASSVDGTGSYEQYFGPGTRLTVT.

This clone was counted a single time. V gene TRBV18 combines with J gene TRBJ2-3; D may be TRBD2 (6 bases). V lost 2 bases and J lost 4, with 16 bases in between. CDR3 size: 16 residues. Germline CDR1 KGHSH, CDR2 LQKENI. In nucleotides, the CDR3 is TGTGCCAGCTCACCAAGAGGCCGGGGAGGAGCAGATACGCAGTATTTT. This gives the protein CASSPRGRGGADTQYF. Looking up the rest from reference TRBV18 and TRBJ2-3 gives the full variable domain: NAGVMQNPRHLVRRRGQEARLRCSPMKGHSHVYWYRQLPEEGLKFMVYLQKENIIDESGMPKERFSAEFPKEGPSILRIQQVVRGDSAAYFCASSPRGRGGADTQYFGPGTRLTVL.

V and J are TRBV11-2 and TRBJ2-7, with TRBD2 matching over 10 bases. This CDR3 contains 16 residues. Germline CDR1 reads SGHAT; CDR2 reads FQNNGV. V lost 4 bases to trimming and J lost 4 bases; unmatched junction nucleotides: 10. CDR3 protein: CASSSLFGLAAYEQYF. CDR3 coding DNA: TGTGCCAGCAGCTCGCTTTTCGGACTAGCGGCGTACGAGCAGTACTTC.

The gene calls are TRBV18 and TRBJ2-5; the D is unclear. CDR1 and CDR2 (germline): KGHSH, LQKENI. The CDR3 loop spans 13 amino acids. Trimming removed 2 bases at V and 1 base at J, with 5 bases between. CDR3: CASSPGPQETQYF. CDR3 sequence (DNA): TGTGCCAGCTCACCAGGCCCCCAAGAGACCCAGTACTTC. The full variable domain, its missing parts supplied by reference TRBV18 and TRBJ2-5, is NAGVMQNPRHLVRRRGQEARLRCSPMKGHSHVYWYRQLPEEGLKFMVYLQKENIIDESGMPKERFSAEFPKEGPSILRIQQVVRGDSAAYFCASSPGPQETQYFGPGTRLLVL.

The chain recombines TRBV7-9 with TRBJ2-2; TRBD1 agrees at 10 bases. The V gene's germline CDR1 is SEHNR and CDR2 FQNEAQ (reference sequence). J was trimmed by 4 bases and V by 1 base; bases with no gene match: 3. The CDR3 consists of 16 residues. The CDR3 DNA reads TGTGCCAGCAGCTTAGAAGGGACAGGGGTCACCGGGGAGCTGTTTTTT. Translating gives CASSLEGTGVTGELFF. The full variable domain, completed using reference TRBV7-9 and TRBJ2-2, is DTGVSQNPRHKITKRGQNVTFRCDPISEHNRLYWYRQTLGQGPEFLTYFQNEAQLEKSRLLSDRFSAERPKGSFSTLEIQRTEQGDSAMYLCASSLEGTGVTGELFFGEGSRLTVL.

This clone was seen once. V and J are TRBV19 and TRBJ1-5; the D is unclear. The CDR3 covers 13 residues. Germline CDR1 and CDR2: LNHDA and SQIVND (reference sequence). The V end lost 4 bases, the J end lost 2 bases, and 6 bases lay between the germline ends. CDR3 bases: TGTGCCAGTAGTACTGCAGGCAATCAGCCCCAGCATTTT. This sequence encodes CASSTAGNQPQHF.

This chain uses TRBV9 with TRBJ1-2; D gene ambiguous. CDR3 size: 14 residues. Trimming cost V 4 bases and J 4 bases, with 14 bases left between them. CDR1 and CDR2 from the germline V gene are SGDLS and YYNGEE. CDR3 nucleotides: TGTGCCAGCAGCCCAGAGGCAGAAGCCTATGGCTACACCTTC. This codes for CASSPEAEAYGYTF.

The J gene is TRBJ2-1, the V gene TRBV7-9; D gene ambiguous. Germline lookup yields CDR1 SEHNR and CDR2 FQNEAQ (reference sequence). The CDR3 totals 13 residues. V was shortened by 6 bases and J by 6 bases, with 12 bases between the two germline ends. The CDR3 nucleotides are TGTGCCAGCAGACGCGACTTGGGCAATGAGCAGTTCTTC. Its protein is CASRRDLGNEQFF.

The chain joins TRBV5-1 to TRBJ2-3; 7 bases are shared with TRBD1. With V trimmed by 4 bases and J by 4 bases, 6 bases remained unmatched. Germline-derived CDR1 and CDR2 are SGHRS and YFSETQ. The CDR3 is 14 residues long. As DNA, the CDR3 is TGCGCCAGCAGCCCCGACAGGGAAGCAGATACGCAGTATTTT. This encodes CASSPDREADTQYF.

V usage is TRBV11-1 and J usage is TRBJ2-2; a weak D match, TRBD2 (6 bases). The germline V gene has CDR1 SGHAT and CDR2 FQDESV (reference sequence). V was shortened by 5 bases and J by 4 bases, with 17 bases between the two germline ends. This CDR3 has 16 residues. The CDR3 spells CASSLTRGGGTGELFF. In nucleotides, the CDR3 is TGTGCCAGCAGCCTCACACGGGGAGGTGGCACCGGGGAGCTGTTTTTT. The full variable domain, rest sourced from reference TRBV11-1 and TRBJ2-2, is EAEVAQSPRYKITEKSQAVAFWCDPISGHATLYWYRQILGQGPELLVQFQDESVVDDSQLPKDRFSAERLKGVDSTLKIQPAELGDSAMYLCASSLTRGGGTGELFFGEGSRLTVL.